These 5 T cell receptor beta chains share one sample of origin, sequenced in a study of type 1 regulatory T cells. For these TCRs, the target antigens are not known. TCRdb re-called the reads through MiXCR, storing one row per CDR3 protein. This sample has about 59,000 distinct CDR3 sequences, with less than 65% found just once. Sequencing was done on a sample of cultured non-Tr1 T cells, either the whole culture or a sorted T cell fraction (not recorded which). These TCRs come from a human donor in good health.

This clonotype appeared a single time. V is TRBV18 and J is TRBJ2-3; 13 nucleotides match TRBD2. The CDR3 extends over 16 amino acids. The germline gives CDR1 KGHSH, CDR2 LQKENI. V trimming: 3 bases; J trimming: 4 bases; junction bases outside the gene matches: 4. CDR3 bases: TGTGCCAGCTCACCCGGGACTAGCGGGGCCGCAGATACGCAGTATTTT. Translating gives CASSPGTSGAADTQYF.

This clonotype is labeled medium-sized (0.01 to 0.1%). The chain is built from TRBV7-2 and TRBJ2-3; D remains ambiguous. This CDR3 comprises 11 residues. V lost 3 bases, J lost 2 bases, and 0 bases lay in between. The germline V gene encodes CDR1 SGHTA and CDR2 FQGNSA. CDR3 nucleotides: TGTGCCAGCAGCTTCACAGATACGCAGTATTTT. Amino acid sequence: CASSFTDTQYF.

This clonotype was observed once. The J gene is TRBJ1-6, the V gene TRBV6-5; D not certain. CDR3 size: 12 residues. The germline V and J ends were trimmed by 4 bases and 9 bases, with 7 bases remaining between them. CDR1 MNHEY and CDR2 SVGAGI come from the germline V gene. The CDR3 DNA sequence: TGTGCCAGCAGTTCCCCCGGTTCACCCCTCCACTTT. Its protein is CASSSPGSPLHF.

The rearrangement joins TRBV7-2 to TRBJ1-4; D is uncertain. This CDR3 has 14 amino acids. Germline CDR1 reads SGHTA; CDR2 reads FQGNSA. V gave up 1 base and J gave up 3 bases, with 6 bases separating them. CDR3 coding DNA: TGTGCCAGCAGCTTAGAAAGATCTAATGAAAAACTGTTTTTT. Translating it yields CASSLERSNEKLFF.

Only a few counts were recorded for this clonotype. The chain recombines TRBV20-1 with TRBJ2-3, with 8 bases identical to TRBD2. The CDR3 sequence is 15 residues long. Germline V gene sequence: CDR1 DFQATT, CDR2 SNEGSKA (reference sequence). V shed 3 bases, J shed 0 bases, and the junction held 5 bases outside the gene matches. The CDR3 here is CSARGASGSTDTQYF. In DNA form, the CDR3 reads TGCAGTGCTAGGGGGGCTAGCGGGAGCACAGATACGCAGTATTTT.